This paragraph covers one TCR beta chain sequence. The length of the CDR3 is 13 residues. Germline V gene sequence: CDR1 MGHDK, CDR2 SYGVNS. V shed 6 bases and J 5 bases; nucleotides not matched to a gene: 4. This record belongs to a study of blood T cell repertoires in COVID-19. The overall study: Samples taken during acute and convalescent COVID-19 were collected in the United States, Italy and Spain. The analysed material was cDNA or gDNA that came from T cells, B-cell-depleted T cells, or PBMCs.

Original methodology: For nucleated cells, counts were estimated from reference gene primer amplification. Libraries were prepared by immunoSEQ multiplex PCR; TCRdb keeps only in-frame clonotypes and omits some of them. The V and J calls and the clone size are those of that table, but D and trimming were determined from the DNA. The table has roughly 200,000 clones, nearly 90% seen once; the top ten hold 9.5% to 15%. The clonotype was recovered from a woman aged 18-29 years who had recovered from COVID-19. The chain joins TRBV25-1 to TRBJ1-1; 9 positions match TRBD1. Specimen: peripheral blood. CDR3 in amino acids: CASSGQGRTEAFF. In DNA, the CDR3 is TGTGCCAGCAGCGGACAGGGGAGGACTGAAGCTTTCTTT.